This T cell receptor beta chain was recovered during a study of T-cell memory formation after mild COVID-19. TCRdb reprocessed the 5' RACE reads with MiXCR, giving one entry per CDR3 protein. The repertoire consists of around 340,000 distinct CDR3 sequences, with approximately 21% occurring once and the leading ten covering approximately 13%. The CDR3 contains 13 residues. The germline V and J ends were trimmed by 7 bases and 4 bases, with 11 bases remaining between them. The chain joins TRBV12-3 or TRBV12-4 to TRBJ2-1, with D perhaps being TRBD1 or TRBD2 (5 bases each). This clonotype was sampled from an adult woman who had mild COVID-19 (a few samples of this study predate the infection). Cell type and time point are not known. The sample taken for sequencing was PBMCs or a T cell subset sorted from them (not recorded which). The CDR3 protein is CASTRDLYNEQFF. CDR3 nucleotide sequence: TGTGCCAGCACCCGGGACCTTTACAATGAGCAGTTCTTC.